This T cell receptor beta chain was documented in a study of blood T cell repertoires in COVID-19 (TCRdb year 2020). Notes on the research overall: Collaborator samples came from the United States, Italy and Spain and covered acute and convalescent phases of COVID-19. The material from the prospective study consisted of cDNA or gDNA derived from T cells, B-cell-depleted T cells, or PBMCs. The dataset comprised deeply sampled blood TCRbeta repertoires from subjects exposed to, actively infected with, or recovered from COVID-19. The repertoires were released in a freely available public database intended as a resource for research on the immune response to SARS-CoV-2. The samples were drawn from two sources: the first 160 participants of the ongoing ImmuneRACE study, and fewer than 1,500 subjects contributed by 6 global collaborators. Sample metadata almost always included a de-identified subject ID, COVID-19 status, age in years and sex. Where HLA class I and class II types were available, the types were taken from metadata supplied by the sample provider, not from assay-based typing.

What the study reported, not specific to this receptor: How much clinical and demographic metadata was included differed by source and by participant, and the metadata was provided uncurated.

Turning to this clone: Its antigen is still unknown. Qualities for individual bases were not recorded, and no much larger clone is one base off.

The immunoSEQ Assay, a bias-controlled multiplex PCR, was used to amplify TCRbeta CDR3 regions from genomic DNA. The study's processing was this. Nucleated cell counts per sample were estimated from amplification of reference gene primers within the assay. To quantify the absolute abundance of each unique TCRbeta CDR3 rearrangement, sequence reads were collapsed and filtered. For each sample, productive Simpson clonality was calculated as the square root of Simpson's diversity index over productive rearrangements. Sourced from immuneACCESS, this table was stored by TCRdb with only in-frame sequences that have V and J called. A share of the clones is absent; for the studies checked, an unresolved V gene accounts for under half, and the remainder has no known explanation. For V, J and clone size, that table is used; D and trimming come from the DNA. The sample table records about 120,000 clones; roughly 80% of these occur just once. Of the sample, roughly 2.7% falls within the top ten clones.

Each collaborating institution followed its own protocols to collect whole blood in K2EDTA tubes. For TCRbeta analysis, collaborators shipped samples in one of three forms: frozen whole blood, isolated PBMCs, or DNA extracted from either of those sample types. The CDR3 has 13 amino acids, counting the end cysteine and phenylalanine. Only CDR3 DNA is held: 39 bases, read in frame from base 1. Trimming accounts for 4 bases at V and 3 bases at J, while the number of junction bases matched to no gene is 2. As encoded in the germline V gene, CDR1 is MGHDK while CDR2 is SYGVNS. The sequencing input was peripheral blood. This TCR came from a man in his fifties or sixties with acute or convalescent COVID-19. The chain was built from TRBV25-1 and TRBJ2-7; the junction holds 8 bases that match TRBD1. Here is the DNA: TGTGCCAGCAGTGGGACAGGGTTCTACGAGCAGTACTTC. Its coded protein is CASSGTGFYEQYF.